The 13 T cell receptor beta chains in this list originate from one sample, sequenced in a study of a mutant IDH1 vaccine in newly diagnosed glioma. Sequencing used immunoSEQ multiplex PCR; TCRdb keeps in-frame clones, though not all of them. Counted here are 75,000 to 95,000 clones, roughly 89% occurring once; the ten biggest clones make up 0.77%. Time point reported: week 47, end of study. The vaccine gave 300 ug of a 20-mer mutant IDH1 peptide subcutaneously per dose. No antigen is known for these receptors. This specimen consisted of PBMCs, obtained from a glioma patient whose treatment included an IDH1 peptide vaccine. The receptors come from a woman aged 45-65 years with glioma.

Written as DNA, the CDR3 is TGTGCCAGCAGCCTCACCCCGGGGGTTCGCGAGACCCAGTACTTC. Translating it yields CASSLTPGVRETQYF. The rearrangement uses TRBV14 and TRBJ2-5, with D possibly TRBD2 on 6 matching bases. Germline values: CDR1 SGHDN, CDR2 FVKESK. The V end was cut by 4 bases, the J end by 5 bases, with 17 bases between. The CDR3 has 15 amino acids.

The CDR3 nucleotides read TGTGCCACACGGAGGGGGCTACGCCGCACCGGGGAGCTGTTTTTT. It encodes CATRRGLRRTGELFF. The chain couples TRBV28 to TRBJ2-2, with a weak D call TRBD1 (7 bases). V dropped 10 bases and J dropped 4 bases, with 19 bases sitting between them. This CDR3 is built from 15 residues. CDR1 and CDR2 from the germline V gene are MDHEN and SYDVKM.

The CDR3 protein is CASSYSLTGLYGYTF. The CDR3 DNA follows: TGTGCCAGCAGTTACTCGTTGACAGGGCTCTATGGCTACACCTTC. The gene calls are TRBV6-5 and TRBJ1-2, with TRBD1 matching over 7 bases. The trim removed 0 bases at V and 4 bases at J, leaving 5 bases unmatched. There are 15 residues in the CDR3. Germline CDR1 and CDR2: MNHEY and SVGAGI.

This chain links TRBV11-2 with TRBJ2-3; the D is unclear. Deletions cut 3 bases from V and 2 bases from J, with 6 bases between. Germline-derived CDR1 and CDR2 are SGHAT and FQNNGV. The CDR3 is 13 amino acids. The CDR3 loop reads CASSFRITDTQYF. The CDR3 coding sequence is TGTGCCAGCAGCTTTCGGATCACAGATACGCAGTATTTT.

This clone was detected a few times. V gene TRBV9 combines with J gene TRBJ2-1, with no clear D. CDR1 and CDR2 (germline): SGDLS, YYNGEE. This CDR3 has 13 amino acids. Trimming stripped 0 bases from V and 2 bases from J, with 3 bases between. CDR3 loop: CASSVGTYNEQFF. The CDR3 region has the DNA TGTGCCAGCAGCGTAGGGACCTACAATGAGCAGTTCTTC.

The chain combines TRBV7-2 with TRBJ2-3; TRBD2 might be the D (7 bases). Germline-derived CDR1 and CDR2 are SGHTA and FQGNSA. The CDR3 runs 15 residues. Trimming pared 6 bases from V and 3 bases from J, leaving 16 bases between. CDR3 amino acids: CASRGGGLATDTQYF. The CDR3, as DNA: TGTGCCAGCAGAGGGGGGGGCCTAGCAACAGATACGCAGTATTTT. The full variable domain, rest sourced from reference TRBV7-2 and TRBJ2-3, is GAGVSQSPSNKVTEKGKDVELRCDPISGHTALYWYRQSLGQGLEFLIYFQGNSAPDKSGLPSDRFSAERTGGSVSTLTIQRTQQEDSAVYLCASRGGGLATDTQYFGPGTRLTVL.

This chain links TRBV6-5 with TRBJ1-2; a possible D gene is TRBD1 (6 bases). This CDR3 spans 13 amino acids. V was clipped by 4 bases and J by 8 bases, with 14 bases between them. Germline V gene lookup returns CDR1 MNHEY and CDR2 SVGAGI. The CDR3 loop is CASSSTHTGGYTF. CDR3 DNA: TGTGCCAGCAGTTCCACGCATACAGGGGGCTACACCTTC.

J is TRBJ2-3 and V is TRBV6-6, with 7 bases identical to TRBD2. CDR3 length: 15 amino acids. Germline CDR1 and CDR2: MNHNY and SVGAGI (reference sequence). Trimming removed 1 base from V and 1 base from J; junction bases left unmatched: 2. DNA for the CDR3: TGTGCCAGCAGTTACTGGGGGGGAGGCACAGATACGCAGTATTTT. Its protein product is CASSYWGGGTDTQYF.

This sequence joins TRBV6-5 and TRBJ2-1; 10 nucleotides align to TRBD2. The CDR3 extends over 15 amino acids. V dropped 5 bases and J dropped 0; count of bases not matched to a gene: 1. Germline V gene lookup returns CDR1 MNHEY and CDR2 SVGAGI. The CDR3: CASSRTSGSYNEQFF. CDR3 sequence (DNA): TGTGCCAGCAGTCGGACTAGCGGCTCCTACAATGAGCAGTTCTTC.

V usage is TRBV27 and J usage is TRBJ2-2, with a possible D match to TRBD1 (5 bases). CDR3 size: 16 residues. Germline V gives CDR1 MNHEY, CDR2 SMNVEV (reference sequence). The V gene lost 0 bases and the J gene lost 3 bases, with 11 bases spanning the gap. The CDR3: CASSLSPGWDTGELFF. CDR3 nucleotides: TGTGCCAGCAGTTTATCCCCAGGGTGGGACACCGGGGAGCTGTTTTTT.

The DNA for the CDR3 is TGTGCCAGCAGCTCCCCTTTGACTGAAGCTTTCTTT. It encodes CASSSPLTEAFF. The chain joins TRBV5-5 to TRBJ1-1; D call uncertain. In germline, CDR1 is SGHKS, CDR2 YYEKEE (reference sequence). The germline V and J ends were trimmed by 3 bases and 5 bases, with 8 bases remaining between them. CDR3 length: 12 amino acids.

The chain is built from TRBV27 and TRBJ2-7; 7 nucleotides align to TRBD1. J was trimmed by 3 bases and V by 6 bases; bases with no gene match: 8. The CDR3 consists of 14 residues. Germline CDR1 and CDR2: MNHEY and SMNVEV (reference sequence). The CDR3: CASSSWDSNYEQYF. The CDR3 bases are TGTGCCAGCAGCTCCTGGGACAGCAACTACGAGCAGTACTTC.

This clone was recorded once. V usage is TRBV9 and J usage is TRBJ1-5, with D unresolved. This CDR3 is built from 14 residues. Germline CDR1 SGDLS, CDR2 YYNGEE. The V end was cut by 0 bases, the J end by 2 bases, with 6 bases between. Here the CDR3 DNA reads TGTGCCAGCAGCGTAGAGGACGGCAATCAGCCCCAGCATTTT. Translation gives CASSVEDGNQPQHF.